The sample holds many counts of the clone carrying this T cell receptor beta chain. The antigen remains undetermined. These data come from a study of T cells after yellow fever vaccination. In the study overall: It was SMART-Seq v4 Ultra Low Input that prepared the fractions with low cell numbers. The study's findings and limits: Abundant contaminating clonotypes from the bulk population could appear in FACS-sorted repertoires. Of the clonotypes, a small share occurred in both CD4 and CD8 compartments.

This CDR3 contains 14 residues. With 5 bases removed from V and 4 bases from J, the gap between germline ends came to 13 bases. Per germline, CDR1 SGHVS and CDR2 FNYEAQ. A process of 5'RACE template switching, which added a universal primer site and UMIs, was used to make TCR cDNA. TCRdb re-called the 5' RACE reads with MiXCR, one entry per CDR3 protein. The sample carries 300,000 to 350,000 distinct CDR3 sequences, around 3.9% recorded once. The sample here was PBMCs, taken 5 days after the yellow fever booster vaccination. This receptor was taken from a man aged 18 to 29 who received the YFV17D yellow fever vaccine. V gene TRBV7-6 combines with J gene TRBJ2-3; TRBD2 might be the D (6 bases). CDR3 in amino acids: CASSLGTLSDTQYF. The CDR3 DNA is TGTGCCAGCAGCCTCGGGACTTTGTCAGATACGCAGTATTTT.